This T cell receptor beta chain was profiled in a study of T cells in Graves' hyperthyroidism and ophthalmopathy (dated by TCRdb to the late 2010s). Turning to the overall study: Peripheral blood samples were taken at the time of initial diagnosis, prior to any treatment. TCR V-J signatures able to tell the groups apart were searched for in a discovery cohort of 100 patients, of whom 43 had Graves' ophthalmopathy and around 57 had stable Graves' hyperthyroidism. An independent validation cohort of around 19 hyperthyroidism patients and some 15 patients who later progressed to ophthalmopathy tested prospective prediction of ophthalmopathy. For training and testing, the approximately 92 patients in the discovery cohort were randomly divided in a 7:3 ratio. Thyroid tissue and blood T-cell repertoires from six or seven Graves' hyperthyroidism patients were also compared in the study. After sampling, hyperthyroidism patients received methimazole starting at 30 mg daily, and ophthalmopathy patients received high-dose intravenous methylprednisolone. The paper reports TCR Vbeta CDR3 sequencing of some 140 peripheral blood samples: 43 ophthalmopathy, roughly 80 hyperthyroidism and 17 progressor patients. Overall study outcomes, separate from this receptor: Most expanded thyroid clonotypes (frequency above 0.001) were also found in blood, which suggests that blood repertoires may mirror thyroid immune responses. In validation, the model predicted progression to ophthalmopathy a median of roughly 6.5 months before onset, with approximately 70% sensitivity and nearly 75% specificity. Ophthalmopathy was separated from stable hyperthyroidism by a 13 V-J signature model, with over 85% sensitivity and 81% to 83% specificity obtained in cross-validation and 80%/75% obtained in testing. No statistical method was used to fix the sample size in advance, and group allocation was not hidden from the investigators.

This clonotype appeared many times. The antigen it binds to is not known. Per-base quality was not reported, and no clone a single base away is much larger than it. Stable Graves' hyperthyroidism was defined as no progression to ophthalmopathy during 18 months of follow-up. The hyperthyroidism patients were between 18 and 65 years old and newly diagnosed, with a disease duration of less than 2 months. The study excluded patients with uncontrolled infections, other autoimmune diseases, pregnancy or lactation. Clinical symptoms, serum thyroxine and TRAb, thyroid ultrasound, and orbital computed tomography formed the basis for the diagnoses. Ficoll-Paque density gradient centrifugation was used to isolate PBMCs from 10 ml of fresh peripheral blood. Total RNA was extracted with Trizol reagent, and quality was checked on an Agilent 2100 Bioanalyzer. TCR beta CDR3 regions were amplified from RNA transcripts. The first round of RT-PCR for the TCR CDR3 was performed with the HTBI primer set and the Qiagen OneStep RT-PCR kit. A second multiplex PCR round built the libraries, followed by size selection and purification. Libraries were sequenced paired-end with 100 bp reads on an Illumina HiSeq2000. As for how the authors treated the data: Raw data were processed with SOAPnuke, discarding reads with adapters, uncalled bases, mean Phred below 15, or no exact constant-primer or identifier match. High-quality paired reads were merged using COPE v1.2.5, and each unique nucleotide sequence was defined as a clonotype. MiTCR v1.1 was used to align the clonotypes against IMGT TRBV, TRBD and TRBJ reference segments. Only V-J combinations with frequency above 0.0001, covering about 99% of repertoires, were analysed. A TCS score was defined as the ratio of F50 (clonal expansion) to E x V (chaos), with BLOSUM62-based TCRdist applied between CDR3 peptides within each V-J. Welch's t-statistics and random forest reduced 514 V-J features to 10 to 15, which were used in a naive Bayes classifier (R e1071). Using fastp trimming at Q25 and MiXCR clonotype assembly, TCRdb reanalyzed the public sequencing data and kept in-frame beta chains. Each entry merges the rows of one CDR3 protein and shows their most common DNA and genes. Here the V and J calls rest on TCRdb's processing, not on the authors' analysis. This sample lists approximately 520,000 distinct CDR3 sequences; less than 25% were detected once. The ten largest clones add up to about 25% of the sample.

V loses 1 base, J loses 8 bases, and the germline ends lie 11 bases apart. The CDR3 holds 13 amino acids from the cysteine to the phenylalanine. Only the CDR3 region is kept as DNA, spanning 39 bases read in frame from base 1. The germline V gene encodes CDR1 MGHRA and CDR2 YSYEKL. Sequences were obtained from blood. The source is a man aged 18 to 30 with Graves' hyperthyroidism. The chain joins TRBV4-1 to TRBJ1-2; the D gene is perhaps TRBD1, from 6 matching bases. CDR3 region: CASSQGMGGGYTF. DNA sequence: TGCGCCAGCAGCCAAGGCATGGGGGGCGGCTACACCTTC.